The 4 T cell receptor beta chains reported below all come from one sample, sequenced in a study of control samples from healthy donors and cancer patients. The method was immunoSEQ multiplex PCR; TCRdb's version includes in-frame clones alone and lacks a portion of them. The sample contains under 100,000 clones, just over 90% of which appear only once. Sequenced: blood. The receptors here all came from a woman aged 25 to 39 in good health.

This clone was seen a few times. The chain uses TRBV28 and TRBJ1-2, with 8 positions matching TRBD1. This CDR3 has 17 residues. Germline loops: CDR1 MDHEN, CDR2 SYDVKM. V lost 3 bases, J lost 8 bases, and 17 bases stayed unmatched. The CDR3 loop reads CASSLEPRGTGLKGYTF. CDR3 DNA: TGTGCCAGCAGTTTGGAACCTAGGGGGACAGGTTTGAAGGGCTACACCTTC.

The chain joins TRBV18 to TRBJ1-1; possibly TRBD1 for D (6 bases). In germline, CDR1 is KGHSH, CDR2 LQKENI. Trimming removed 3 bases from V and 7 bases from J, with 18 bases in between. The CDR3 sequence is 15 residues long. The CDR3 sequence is CASSPSGTPAFEAFF. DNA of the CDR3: TGTGCCAGCTCACCCAGCGGGACACCGGCGTTTGAAGCTTTCTTT.

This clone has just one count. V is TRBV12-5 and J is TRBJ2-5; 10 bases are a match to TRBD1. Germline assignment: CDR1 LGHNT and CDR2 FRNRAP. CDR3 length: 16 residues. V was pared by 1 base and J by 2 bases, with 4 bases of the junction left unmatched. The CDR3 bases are TGTGCTAGTGGTTTGGGACAGGGGGCCTTTCAAGAGACCCAGTACTTC. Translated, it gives CASGLGQGAFQETQYF.

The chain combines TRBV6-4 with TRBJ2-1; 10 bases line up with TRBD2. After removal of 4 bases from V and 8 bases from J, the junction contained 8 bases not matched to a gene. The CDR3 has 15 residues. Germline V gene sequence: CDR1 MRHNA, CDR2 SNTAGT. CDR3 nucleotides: TGTGCCAGCAGTGTATCTGGACTAGCGGTGGATGAGCAGTTCTTC. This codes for CASSVSGLAVDEQFF.